This record looks at one TCR beta chain sequence and its context. The CDR3 extends over 15 amino acids. Trimming pared 6 bases from V and 4 bases from J, leaving 16 bases between. Germline V gene data show CDR1 as MNHNS and CDR2 as SASEGT. 13 Jbeta primers and 60 Vbeta primers were used for the PCR. Sequencing used immunoSEQ multiplex PCR; TCRdb keeps in-frame clones, though not all of them. Counted here are approximately 300,000 clones, approximately 84% occurring once; the ten biggest clones make up about 2%. The entry originates in a study of cytomegalovirus exposure and HLA in healthy donors. The sequenced sample was PBMCs. V and J are TRBV6-1 and TRBJ1-5, with D possibly TRBD1 on 5 matching bases. This receptor was obtained from a woman in her forties in good health and CMV-seropositive. The CDR3 protein is CASSPGGVGNQPQHF. The CDR3 nucleotides read TGTGCCAGCAGCCCCGGAGGGGTGGGGAATCAGCCCCAGCATTTT.